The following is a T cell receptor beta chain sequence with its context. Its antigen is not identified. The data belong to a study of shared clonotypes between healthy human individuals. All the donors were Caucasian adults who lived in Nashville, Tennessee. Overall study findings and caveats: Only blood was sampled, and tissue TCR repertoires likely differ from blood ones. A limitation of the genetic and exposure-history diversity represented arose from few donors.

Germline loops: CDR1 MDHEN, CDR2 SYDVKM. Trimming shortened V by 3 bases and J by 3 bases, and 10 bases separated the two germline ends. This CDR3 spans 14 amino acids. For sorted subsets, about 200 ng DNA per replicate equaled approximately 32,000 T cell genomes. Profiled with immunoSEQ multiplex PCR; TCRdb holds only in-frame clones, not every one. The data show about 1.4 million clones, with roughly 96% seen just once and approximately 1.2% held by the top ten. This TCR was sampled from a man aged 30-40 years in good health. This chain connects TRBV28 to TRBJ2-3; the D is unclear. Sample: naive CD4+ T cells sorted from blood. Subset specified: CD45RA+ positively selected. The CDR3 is CASSLAPGTDTQYF. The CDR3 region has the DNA TGTGCCAGCAGTTTGGCTCCTGGGACAGATACGCAGTATTTT.